Below, one TCR beta chain is given with its context. Its specificity is unknown. Deep-level running was used for the assay. The protocol was immunoSEQ multiplex PCR, while the TCRdb copy is restricted to in-frame clones and leaves out a portion. Altogether some 1.5 million clones are present, approximately 98% being singletons, with the ten largest covering about 0.45%. This specimen belongs to a study of shared clonotypes between healthy human individuals. Turning to the study itself: Researchers assigned three CD4 naive, three CD4 memory, two CD8 naive and one CD8 memory plate to each donor. Points from the study as a whole: Memory subsets had estimated richness that was generally smaller than that of naive subsets.

Sequences were obtained from naive CD4+ T cells sorted from blood. The sample's subset: CD45RA+ positively selected. This TCR came from a man aged 25-45 years in good health.

For the CDR3, the DNA is TGTGCCAGCTCACCATCCCAGGTGAACTTGAACACTGAAGCTTTCTTT. Its translation: CASSPSQVNLNTEAFF. The chain recombines TRBV18 with TRBJ1-1; no clear D. This CDR3 region has 16 residues. The V end lost 2 bases, the J end lost 0 bases, and 13 bases lay between the germline ends. Germline loops: CDR1 KGHSH, CDR2 LQKENI. Together with reference TRBV18 and TRBJ1-1, the CDR3 gives the full variable domain: NAGVMQNPRHLVRRRGQEARLRCSPMKGHSHVYWYRQLPEEGLKFMVYLQKENIIDESGMPKERFSAEFPKEGPSILRIQQVVRGDSAAYFCASSPSQVNLNTEAFFGQGTRLTVV.